These 20 T cell receptor beta chains were all obtained from the same sample, sequenced in a study of blood T cell repertoires in COVID-19. Data came from immunoSEQ multiplex PCR; TCRdb stores just in-frame clones and leaves some out. The table shows about 150,000 clones, with roughly 89% occurring only once. Source material: peripheral blood. The receptors here all came from a human donor in a cohort sampled during active COVID-19.

The rearrangement links TRBV28 to TRBJ1-1; no clear D. Germline CDR1 and CDR2: MDHEN and SYDVKM. V was trimmed by 3 bases and J by 0 bases, leaving 8 bases between them. The CDR3 contains 14 residues. CDR3 sequence (DNA): TGTGCCAGCAGTTTTCTACCCGTGAACACTGAAGCTTTCTTT. Translated: CASSFLPVNTEAFF.

This rearrangement joins TRBV30 to TRBJ2-6; the D is unclear. The CDR3 spans 14 residues. Between the trimmed V and J ends, which lost 4 bases and 1 base, there was a span of 8 bases. Germline CDR1 is GTSNPN and CDR2 is SVGIG (reference sequence). In DNA, the CDR3 is TGTGCCTGGACATCCAAATCTGGGGCCAACGTCCTGACTTTC. It yields the protein CAWTSKSGANVLTF.

This rearrangement joins TRBV20-1 to TRBJ2-7; no clear D. The V gene lost 5 bases and the J gene lost 4 bases, with 9 bases spanning the gap. Per the germline V gene, CDR1 is DFQATT and CDR2 is SNEGSKA (reference sequence). CDR3 length equals 11 residues. The CDR3 region is CSARPGYEQYF. The CDR3 bases are TGCAGTGCTCGCCCAGGTTACGAGCAGTACTTC.

This clone was found a few times. This chain uses TRBV9 with TRBJ1-2; D may be TRBD1 (6 bases). Germline V lookup: CDR1 SGDLS, CDR2 YYNGEE. The CDR3 has 13 residues. The V and J ends lost 0 bases and 5 bases respectively, with 8 bases between them. CDR3 in DNA: TGTGCCAGCAGCGTAGGTGACAGGTATGGCTACACCTTC. Protein product: CASSVGDRYGYTF.

The rearrangement uses TRBV28 and TRBJ2-1; 7 bases are a match to TRBD1. This CDR3 contains 14 residues. Trimming at V came to 4 bases and at J to 7 bases, leaving 7 bases not matched to a gene. CDR1 and CDR2 (germline): MDHEN, SYDVKM. The CDR3 sequence is CASSWGQIENEQFF. For the CDR3, the DNA is TGTGCCAGCAGTTGGGGACAGATTGAGAATGAGCAGTTCTTC.

The rearrangement links TRBV21-1 to TRBJ2-7; no DNA check was done on the table's D call, TRBD1. TRBV21-1 is termed a pseudogene. This CDR3 is built from 14 residues. DNA for the CDR3: TGTGCCAGCAGCAAAGGACAGGTAACCTACGAGCAGTACTTC. Translated: CASSKGQVTYEQYF.

The rearrangement uses TRBV30 and TRBJ1-1; possible D gene TRBD1, 5 bases. Trimming took off 5 bases at V and 2 bases at J, with 21 bases between the two ends. Germline CDR1 and CDR2: GTSNPN and SVGIG (reference sequence). This CDR3 spans 16 amino acids. CDR3 region: CAWFNPTPTGNTEAFF. CDR3 bases: TGTGCCTGGTTCAACCCTACCCCAACAGGTAACACTGAAGCTTTCTTT.

The chain carries TRBV5-1 and TRBJ2-1; 12 bases are shared with TRBD1. Trimming removed 4 bases from V and 9 bases from J; junction bases left unmatched: 5. Germline loops: CDR1 SGHRS, CDR2 YFSETQ. The CDR3 has 14 residues. DNA for the CDR3: TGCGCCAGCAGCCCGGGACAGGGGGCGGGTGAGCAGTTCTTC. Residues: CASSPGQGAGEQFF.

This clone appeared a few times. The rearrangement links TRBV18 to TRBJ1-5; TRBD1 is a possible D gene (5 bases). This CDR3 is built from 15 residues. CDR1 and CDR2 (germline): KGHSH, LQKENI. V was cut by 5 bases and J by 4 bases, with 15 bases left in between. This CDR3 is CASSEGAYENQPQHF. The CDR3 DNA reads TGTGCCAGCTCAGAAGGGGCCTACGAAAATCAGCCCCAGCATTTT. The full variable domain, completed using reference TRBV18 and TRBJ1-5, is NAGVMQNPRHLVRRRGQEARLRCSPMKGHSHVYWYRQLPEEGLKFMVYLQKENIIDESGMPKERFSAEFPKEGPSILRIQQVVRGDSAAYFCASSEGAYENQPQHFGDGTRLSIL.

The J gene is TRBJ1-6, the V gene TRBV9; D is possibly TRBD1 (6 bases). The CDR3 covers 13 residues. CDR1 and CDR2 from the germline V gene are SGDLS and YYNGEE. Between the trimmed V and J ends, which lost 8 bases and 10 bases, there was a span of 16 bases. CDR3 region: CASSRGGVSPLHF. CDR3 DNA sequence: TGTGCCAGTTCCCGAGGGGGGGTCTCACCCCTCCACTTT.

This clone occurred a few times. The chain combines TRBV6-1 with TRBJ1-3, with 7 nucleotides matching TRBD1. CDR1 MNHNS and CDR2 SASEGT come from the germline V gene. The CDR3 spans 14 residues. J lost 9 bases, V lost 0 bases, and 5 bases had no gene match. DNA of the CDR3: TGTGCCAGCAGTGAAGCCACAGGGGAGGCCACCATATATTTT. It yields the protein CASSEATGEATIYF.

The CDR3 protein is CAWSVVVSLATTDTQYF. The CDR3 bases are TGTGCCTGGAGTGTAGTCGTCTCCCTAGCGACAACAGATACGCAGTATTTT. The chain recombines TRBV30 with TRBJ2-3, with D possibly matching TRBD2 (6 bases). V lost 0 bases and J 3 bases, leaving 19 bases between the germline ends. This CDR3 comprises 17 residues. In germline, CDR1 is GTSNPN, CDR2 SVGIG (reference sequence).

The V and J genes are TRBV23-1 and TRBJ1-6; D is possibly TRBD1 (6 bases). Being an ORF, TRBV23-1 has a function that is uncertain. The V gene lost 3 bases and the J gene lost 8 bases, with 14 bases spanning the gap. This CDR3 region has 15 residues. In DNA form, the CDR3 reads TGCGCCAGCAGTCAGGGGGCAGGGGAAGATTCACCCCTCCACTTT. Its translation is CASSQGAGEDSPLHF.

As concerns this clone: Other DNA sequences in the same sample also yield this CDR3. The J gene is TRBJ2-7, the V gene TRBV11-1; no reliable D call. V lost 4 bases, J lost 1 base, and 5 bases lay in between. In germline, CDR1 is SGHAT, CDR2 FQDESV (reference sequence). The CDR3 covers 12 residues. The CDR3: CASSSLSYEQYF. For the CDR3, the DNA is TGTGCCAGCAGCTCACTGTCCTACGAGCAGTACTTC.

The CDR3 sequence is CASSLSPGLDQPQHF. CDR3 DNA: TGCGCCAGCAGCTTATCCCCAGGACTCGATCAGCCCCAGCATTTT. This chain uses TRBV5-1 with TRBJ1-5, with D unclear. The CDR3 is 15 residues long. V shed 2 bases and J shed 5 bases, with 14 bases lying between them. The germline V gene encodes CDR1 SGHRS and CDR2 YFSETQ. Variable domain in full (rest from reference TRBV5-1 and TRBJ1-5): KAGVTQTPRYLIKTRGQQVTLSCSPISGHRSVSWYQQTPGQGLQFLFEYFSETQRNKGNFPGRFSGRQFSNSRSEMNVSTLELGDSALYLCASSLSPGLDQPQHFGDGTRLSIL.

The V gene is TRBV14, the J gene TRBJ1-2; D is perhaps TRBD1 (6 bases). The CDR3 consists of 14 residues. Looked up from germline, CDR1 is SGHDN and CDR2 is FVKESK. Trimming removed 6 bases at V and 7 bases at J, with 18 bases between. The CDR3 DNA reads as TGTGCCAGCAGTCCGGAACAGGGCGGGTTTGGCTACACCTTC. It specifies CASSPEQGGFGYTF.

V is TRBV6-8 and J is TRBJ2-3; TRBD2 matches at 7 bases. Germline V CDR1 and CDR2: MNHGY, SAAAGT. There are 19 residues in the CDR3. Trimming at V came to 0 bases and at J to 1 base, leaving 13 bases not matched to a gene. CDR3 nucleotide sequence: TGTGCCAGCAGTTACTCGATGGTACCCCTAGCGGAGCGCACAGATACGCAGTATTTT. Translation gives CASSYSMVPLAERTDTQYF.

The chain recombines TRBV20-1 with TRBJ2-7; the D is unclear. CDR3 length: 16 residues. V was trimmed by 3 bases and J by 0 bases, leaving 18 bases between them. Germline V gene data show CDR1 as DFQATT and CDR2 as SNEGSKA (reference sequence). The CDR3 sequence: CSASSSVLPLSYEQYF. In nucleotides, the CDR3 is TGCAGTGCTAGTTCTTCGGTACTACCTCTCTCCTACGAGCAGTACTTC.

The chain links TRBV7-7 to TRBJ2-7, with 7 bases fitting TRBD1. The CDR3 consists of 14 residues. Germline V CDR1 and CDR2: SSHAT, FNYEAQ (reference sequence). Trimming took 1 base from V and 0 from J; bases not matched to a gene: 0. Written as DNA, the CDR3 is TGTGCCAGCAGCTTAGGGGACAGCTCCTACGAGCAGTACTTC. This translates into CASSLGDSSYEQYF.

The chain combines TRBV3-1 (or the pseudogene TRBV3-2) with TRBJ1-1; unclear D gene. The CDR3 is made up of 13 amino acids. Trimming shortened V by 8 bases and J by 7 bases, and 17 bases separated the two germline ends. Germline loops: CDR1 LGHDT, CDR2 YNNKEL (reference sequence). The CDR3 loop reads CASAFEAGGEAFF. CDR3 coding DNA: TGTGCCAGCGCGTTCGAAGCGGGCGGTGAAGCTTTCTTT.